These 28 T cell receptor beta chains came from one sample sequenced in a study of breast tumors, draining lymph nodes, adjacent tissues. TCRdb analysed the multiplex PCR reads with MiXCR anew, one entry per CDR3 protein. The sample lists approximately 180,000 distinct CDR3 sequences, 33% occurring once. Samples came from axillary lymph nodes draining the breast cancer. The sequencing input was axillary lymph node tissue. The receptors stem from a female donor with breast cancer. Some clones in this sample may be carry-over from other donors' samples.

This clonotype appeared many times. J is TRBJ2-3 and V is TRBV5-4; D gene ambiguous. The germline V gene encodes CDR1 SGHNT and CDR2 YYREEE (reference sequence). Trimming took off 4 bases at V and 4 bases at J, with 10 bases between the two ends. This CDR3 comprises 13 residues. The DNA of the CDR3 is TGTGCCAGCAGCCGTGGTCATCCAGATACGCAGTATTTT. Amino acid sequence: CASSRGHPDTQYF.

This clonotype came up many times. The chain employs TRBV19 and TRBJ1-5; possible D gene TRBD1, 5 bases. CDR1 LNHDA and CDR2 SQIVND come from the germline V gene (reference sequence). The CDR3 covers 13 residues. The V end was cut by 7 bases, the J end by 6 bases, with 13 bases between. CDR3 nucleotides: TGTGCCAGTAAGGGTAGGGGAACTCAGCCCCAGCATTTT. Its translation: CASKGRGTQPQHF.

Comments on this clonotype: A much larger clone lies one base from this, so it may be a read error. In this CDR3 the conserved last residue, phenylalanine or tryptophan, is missing, so a read error is likely. V and J are TRBV6-5 and TRBJ1-2; D unclear. The CDR3 consists of 14 residues. The V and J ends lost 0 bases and 5 bases respectively, with 10 bases between them. CDR1 is MNHEY and CDR2 is SVGAGI in the germline V gene. This CDR3 reads CASSYSSTAYGYTL. CDR3 DNA: TGTGCCAGCAGTTACTCGTCAACAGCTTATGGCTACACCCTC.

For this clonotype: A read error may produce the germline difference seen at one junction end. This chain links TRBV9 with TRBJ2-3, with 7 bases fitting TRBD1. The germline V gene has CDR1 SGDLS and CDR2 YYNGEE. The CDR3 runs 15 residues. CDR3 region: CASSVARGRKDTRYF. For the CDR3, the DNA is TGTGCCAGTAGCGTAGCGAGGGGGCGTAAGGATACGCGGTATTTT.

This clonotype has at least ten counts. V is TRBV6-2 or TRBV6-3 and J is TRBJ2-2, with 11 bases matching TRBD2. V dropped 5 bases and J dropped 4; count of bases not matched to a gene: 6. The CDR3 sequence is 16 residues long. Germline assignment: CDR1 MNHEY and CDR2 SVGEGT. The CDR3 DNA reads TGTGCCAGCAGTCACCCCGGACTAGCGGGCACCGGGGAGCTGTTTTTT. Encoded protein: CASSHPGLAGTGELFF.

This clonotype was observed at least ten times. The chain carries TRBV27 and TRBJ1-6; 7 bases agree with TRBD1. In germline, CDR1 is MNHEY, CDR2 SMNVEV (reference sequence). The J segment lost 0 bases and the V segment lost 6 bases, leaving 5 bases of the junction unmatched. The CDR3 sequence is 16 residues long. The CDR3 loop is CASSLQGSSYNSPLHF. DNA for the CDR3: TGTGCCAGCAGCCTACAGGGGAGCTCCTATAATTCACCCCTCCACTTT.

As regards this clonotype: This sequence may be a read error, since a much larger clone differs from it by one base. V is TRBV6-1 and J is TRBJ2-7; 12 nucleotides match TRBD2. Germline V gene lookup returns CDR1 MNHNS and CDR2 SASEGT. V was pared by 5 bases and J by 0 bases, with 5 bases of the junction left unmatched. The CDR3 sequence is 16 residues long. CDR3 sequence: CASSPQTSGGSYEQYF. The CDR3 DNA reads as TGTGCCAGCAGTCCCCAGACTAGCGGGGGCTCCTACGAGCAGTACTTC.

This clonotype was counted at least ten times. V gene TRBV24-1 combines with J gene TRBJ2-1, with 15 nucleotides matching TRBD2. The ends lost 1 base at V and 9 bases at J; junction bases unmatched: 6. From germline, CDR1 is KGHDR and CDR2 SFDVKD. CDR3 size: 17 residues. The CDR3, as DNA: TGTGCCACCAGTGATTTCGTCGGGACTAGCGGGGGGCCTGAGCAGTTCTTC. Protein sequence: CATSDFVGTSGGPEQFF.

This clonotype was recorded many times. This sequence joins TRBV18 and TRBJ1-4; D remains ambiguous. The V and J ends lost 5 bases and 7 bases respectively, with 11 bases between them. Germline CDR1 KGHSH, CDR2 LQKENI. The CDR3 covers 13 residues. The CDR3 DNA reads as TGTGCCAGCTCATTTGGTGGAGTTGAAAAACTGTTTTTT. Its protein product is CASSFGGVEKLFF. Using reference TRBV18 and TRBJ1-4 for the parts outside the CDR3, the full variable domain is NAGVMQNPRHLVRRRGQEARLRCSPMKGHSHVYWYRQLPEEGLKFMVYLQKENIIDESGMPKERFSAEFPKEGPSILRIQQVVRGDSAAYFCASSFGGVEKLFFGSGTQLSVL.

Of note for this clonotype: Here the CDR3 omits its conserved ending phenylalanine or tryptophan, so a read error is the likely source. This sequence joins TRBV5-5 and TRBJ2-1; no clear D gene. Trimming left V 1 base short and J 3 bases short, with 14 bases between. The CDR3 is 16 residues long. Germline V gene lookup returns CDR1 SGHKS and CDR2 YYEKEE (reference sequence). The CDR3 DNA follows: TGTGCCAGCAGCTTGAGGGTCCACCGCAACTACAATGAGCAGTTCTCC. It yields the protein CASSLRVHRNYNEQFS.

Many counts were recorded for this clonotype. This rearrangement joins TRBV27 to TRBJ1-5; D not resolved. The CDR3 extends over 14 amino acids. V was shortened by 4 bases and J by 3 bases, with 10 bases between the two germline ends. Germline CDR1 reads MNHEY; CDR2 reads SMNVEV (reference sequence). DNA for the CDR3: TGTGCCAGCAGTTCCCAGATGTACAATCAGCCCCAGCATTTT. This gives the protein CASSSQMYNQPQHF.

This clonotype was recorded at least ten times. V is TRBV19 and J is TRBJ2-5; the match to TRBD2 covers 8 bases. Per the germline V gene, CDR1 is LNHDA and CDR2 is SQIVND (reference sequence). The CDR3 extends over 13 amino acids. Losses at the gene ends were 7 bases for V and 3 bases for J; bases not matched to a gene: 4. The CDR3 is CASTSGLEETQYF. The CDR3 coding sequence is TGTGCCAGTACCTCGGGACTAGAAGAGACCCAGTACTTC.

Worth noting for this clonotype: The CDR3 does not close with the conserved phenylalanine or tryptophan, likely indicating a read error. The genes are TRBV20-1 and TRBJ1-5; D uncertain. This CDR3 is 14 amino acids long. Germline-derived CDR1 and CDR2 are DFQATT and SNEGSKA (reference sequence). Deletions cut 3 bases from V and 0 bases from J, with 9 bases between. This chain's CDR3 is CSASTGSSNQPQHG. CDR3 nucleotides: TGCAGTGCTAGTACGGGGAGTAGCAATCAGCCCCAGCATGGT.

This clonotype was seen at least ten times. The V call is TRBV12-3 or TRBV12-4, the J call TRBJ2-5; 7 bases fit TRBD2. The CDR3 has 14 residues. CDR3 DNA sequence: TGTGCTTCCAAGTTTGGGGGGGGTGTTGAGACCCAGTACTTC. This sequence encodes CASKFGGGVETQYF.

Details on this clonotype: This could be a read error, since a much larger clone is one nucleotide away. The chain combines TRBV6-2 or TRBV6-3 with TRBJ1-2; D is unresolved. The CDR3 loop spans 15 amino acids. Germline-derived CDR1 and CDR2 are MNHEY and SVGEGT. The CDR3 protein is CASIRVPSFDYGCTF. The DNA of the CDR3 is TGTGCCAGCATCCGTGTGCCCTCCTTTGACTATGGCTGCACCTTC.

The CDR3 DNA follows: TGTGCCAGCAGCGGAGTGGGGGCGGCCAACGTCCTGACTTTC. Translated, it gives CASSGVGAANVLTF. V and J are TRBV5-6 and TRBJ2-6, with D possibly matching TRBD1 (6 bases). Germline-derived CDR1 and CDR2 are SGHDT and YYEEEE. Trimming removed 4 bases at V and 6 bases at J, with 11 bases between. This CDR3 has 14 residues.

Regarding this clonotype: This may stem from a read error, because a much larger clone lies one nucleotide away. The chain has TRBV30 and TRBJ2-3; 11 bases are a match to TRBD2. The germline V gene encodes CDR1 GTSNPN and CDR2 SVGIG (reference sequence). This CDR3 region has 17 residues. V was clipped by 5 bases and J by 0 bases; unmatched bases: 10. CDR3 sequence reads: CAWETSGEISSTDTQYF. For the CDR3, the DNA is TGTGCCTGGGAGACTAGCGGGGAGATTTCTAGCACAGATACGCAGTATTTT.

This clonotype was seen at least ten times. V usage is TRBV28 and J usage is TRBJ2-7; D not resolved. Germline lookup yields CDR1 MDHEN and CDR2 SYDVKM. The CDR3 extends over 15 amino acids. V lost 5 bases and J 0 bases, leaving 14 bases between the germline ends. The DNA of the CDR3 is TGTGCCAGCAGTCAACGTGCTGGTTACTCCTACGAGCAGTACTTC. It translates to CASSQRAGYSYEQYF.

This clonotype was detected many times. The chain uses TRBV20-1 and TRBJ2-7; D possibly corresponds to TRBD2 (6 bases). The V end was cut by 0 bases, the J end by 7 bases, with 16 bases between. The CDR3 is made up of 14 amino acids. Germline V gene data show CDR1 as DFQATT and CDR2 as SNEGSKA (reference sequence). As DNA, the CDR3 is TGCAGTGCTAGAGATCCTGCGGGGCGGGGAGAGCAGTACTTC. As protein: CSARDPAGRGEQYF.

This clonotype has ten or more counts. The CDR3 region has the DNA TGTGCCAGCAGCTTAGAGTGGGGGCTGGGTGAGACCCAGTACTTC. Translated, it gives CASSLEWGLGETQYF. The rearrangement joins TRBV7-8 to TRBJ2-5, with TRBD1 as a possible D gene (6 bases). The CDR3 is made up of 15 amino acids. V was trimmed by 1 base and J by 5 bases, leaving 14 bases between them. Germline CDR1 SGHVS, CDR2 FQNEAQ.

This clonotype has a count of ten or more. This chain links TRBV7-3 with TRBJ2-3, with 7 bases lining up with TRBD2. The germline V gene has CDR1 SGHTA and CDR2 FQGTGA. V trimming: 5 bases; J trimming: 2 bases; junction bases outside the gene matches: 7. The CDR3 spans 15 residues. CDR3 sequence reads: CASSDRGGDTDTQYF. The CDR3 nucleotides are TGTGCCAGCAGCGACCGTGGGGGGGACACAGATACGCAGTATTTT. Variable domain in full (rest from reference TRBV7-3 and TRBJ2-3): GAGVSQTPSNKVTEKGKYVELRCDPISGHTALYWYRQSLGQGPEFLIYFQGTGAADDSGLPNDRFFAVRPEGSVSTLKIQRTERGDSAVYLCASSDRGGDTDTQYFGPGTRLTVL.

In its sample, this clonotype was seen a few times. V usage is TRBV27 and J usage is TRBJ2-1, with D perhaps TRBD2 (7 bases). Germline V gene data show CDR1 as MNHEY and CDR2 as SMNVEV (reference sequence). The V end lost 5 bases, the J end lost 7 bases, and 15 bases lay between the germline ends. The CDR3 loop spans 14 amino acids. This CDR3 is CASSPLGGENEQFF. The CDR3 DNA follows: TGTGCCAGCAGTCCTTTAGGGGGGGAAAATGAGCAGTTCTTC.

This clonotype has only a few counts. A read error may explain this, as a much larger clone is one base away. This chain links TRBV20-1 with TRBJ2-1; D not resolved. The CDR3 loop spans 12 amino acids. CDR1 and CDR2 (germline): DFQATT, SNEGSKA (reference sequence). In DNA form, the CDR3 reads TGCAGTGCTAGAGAGTTTGGGAATGAGCCGTTCTTC. It codes for CSAREFGNEPFF.

In the case of this clonotype: A much larger clone lies a single base off, so this may be a read error. The CDR3 does not close with the conserved phenylalanine or tryptophan, likely indicating a read error. No DNA is shown, since the ends of the CDR3 on it are uncertain; the CDR3 is the one TCRdb lists. The chain uses TRBV9 and TRBJ1-6. The germline gives CDR1 SGDLS, CDR2 YYNGEE. The CDR3 region is 14 residues in length, termini included. The CDR3: CASREDGLHSPLPS.

This clonotype has ten or more counts. V and J are TRBV7-3 and TRBJ2-5; 13 bases agree with TRBD2. This CDR3 has 16 residues. V lost 3 bases to trimming and J lost 3 bases; unmatched junction nucleotides: 4. Germline V gene lookup returns CDR1 SGHTA and CDR2 FQGTGA. The chain's CDR3 is CASSFGLAGVKETQYF. The CDR3 region has the DNA TGTGCCAGCAGCTTCGGACTAGCGGGGGTCAAAGAGACCCAGTACTTC.

The chain is built from TRBV9 and TRBJ1-6; possible D gene TRBD1, 6 bases. This CDR3 has 15 amino acids. V lost 3 bases and J 6 bases, leaving 13 bases between the germline ends. The germline gives CDR1 SGDLS, CDR2 YYNGEE. The CDR3 DNA is TGTGCCAGCAGCGGAGCCTTGGACAGTAATTCACCCCTCCACTTT. Its protein product is CASSGALDSNSPLHF.

The genes are TRBV20-1 and TRBJ1-2, with D unclear. Looked up from germline, CDR1 is DFQATT and CDR2 is SNEGSKA (reference sequence). The V gene lost 6 bases and the J gene lost 5 bases, with 22 bases spanning the gap. This CDR3 has 15 residues. The DNA for the CDR3 is TGCAGTGCCAGCACCGTAGGTTCGTCGCGGTATGGCTACACCTTC. Translated: CSASTVGSSRYGYTF.

This clonotype came up many times. The chain recombines TRBV19 with TRBJ1-5, with TRBD1 matching 8 bases. Germline V CDR1 and CDR2: LNHDA, SQIVND (reference sequence). The CDR3 length is 15 residues. After removal of 5 bases from V and 3 bases from J, the junction contained 6 bases not matched to a gene. The CDR3 nucleotides read TGTGCCAGTAGTGGGGACAGGCTGAACAATCAGCCCCAGCATTTT. It is translated as CASSGDRLNNQPQHF.